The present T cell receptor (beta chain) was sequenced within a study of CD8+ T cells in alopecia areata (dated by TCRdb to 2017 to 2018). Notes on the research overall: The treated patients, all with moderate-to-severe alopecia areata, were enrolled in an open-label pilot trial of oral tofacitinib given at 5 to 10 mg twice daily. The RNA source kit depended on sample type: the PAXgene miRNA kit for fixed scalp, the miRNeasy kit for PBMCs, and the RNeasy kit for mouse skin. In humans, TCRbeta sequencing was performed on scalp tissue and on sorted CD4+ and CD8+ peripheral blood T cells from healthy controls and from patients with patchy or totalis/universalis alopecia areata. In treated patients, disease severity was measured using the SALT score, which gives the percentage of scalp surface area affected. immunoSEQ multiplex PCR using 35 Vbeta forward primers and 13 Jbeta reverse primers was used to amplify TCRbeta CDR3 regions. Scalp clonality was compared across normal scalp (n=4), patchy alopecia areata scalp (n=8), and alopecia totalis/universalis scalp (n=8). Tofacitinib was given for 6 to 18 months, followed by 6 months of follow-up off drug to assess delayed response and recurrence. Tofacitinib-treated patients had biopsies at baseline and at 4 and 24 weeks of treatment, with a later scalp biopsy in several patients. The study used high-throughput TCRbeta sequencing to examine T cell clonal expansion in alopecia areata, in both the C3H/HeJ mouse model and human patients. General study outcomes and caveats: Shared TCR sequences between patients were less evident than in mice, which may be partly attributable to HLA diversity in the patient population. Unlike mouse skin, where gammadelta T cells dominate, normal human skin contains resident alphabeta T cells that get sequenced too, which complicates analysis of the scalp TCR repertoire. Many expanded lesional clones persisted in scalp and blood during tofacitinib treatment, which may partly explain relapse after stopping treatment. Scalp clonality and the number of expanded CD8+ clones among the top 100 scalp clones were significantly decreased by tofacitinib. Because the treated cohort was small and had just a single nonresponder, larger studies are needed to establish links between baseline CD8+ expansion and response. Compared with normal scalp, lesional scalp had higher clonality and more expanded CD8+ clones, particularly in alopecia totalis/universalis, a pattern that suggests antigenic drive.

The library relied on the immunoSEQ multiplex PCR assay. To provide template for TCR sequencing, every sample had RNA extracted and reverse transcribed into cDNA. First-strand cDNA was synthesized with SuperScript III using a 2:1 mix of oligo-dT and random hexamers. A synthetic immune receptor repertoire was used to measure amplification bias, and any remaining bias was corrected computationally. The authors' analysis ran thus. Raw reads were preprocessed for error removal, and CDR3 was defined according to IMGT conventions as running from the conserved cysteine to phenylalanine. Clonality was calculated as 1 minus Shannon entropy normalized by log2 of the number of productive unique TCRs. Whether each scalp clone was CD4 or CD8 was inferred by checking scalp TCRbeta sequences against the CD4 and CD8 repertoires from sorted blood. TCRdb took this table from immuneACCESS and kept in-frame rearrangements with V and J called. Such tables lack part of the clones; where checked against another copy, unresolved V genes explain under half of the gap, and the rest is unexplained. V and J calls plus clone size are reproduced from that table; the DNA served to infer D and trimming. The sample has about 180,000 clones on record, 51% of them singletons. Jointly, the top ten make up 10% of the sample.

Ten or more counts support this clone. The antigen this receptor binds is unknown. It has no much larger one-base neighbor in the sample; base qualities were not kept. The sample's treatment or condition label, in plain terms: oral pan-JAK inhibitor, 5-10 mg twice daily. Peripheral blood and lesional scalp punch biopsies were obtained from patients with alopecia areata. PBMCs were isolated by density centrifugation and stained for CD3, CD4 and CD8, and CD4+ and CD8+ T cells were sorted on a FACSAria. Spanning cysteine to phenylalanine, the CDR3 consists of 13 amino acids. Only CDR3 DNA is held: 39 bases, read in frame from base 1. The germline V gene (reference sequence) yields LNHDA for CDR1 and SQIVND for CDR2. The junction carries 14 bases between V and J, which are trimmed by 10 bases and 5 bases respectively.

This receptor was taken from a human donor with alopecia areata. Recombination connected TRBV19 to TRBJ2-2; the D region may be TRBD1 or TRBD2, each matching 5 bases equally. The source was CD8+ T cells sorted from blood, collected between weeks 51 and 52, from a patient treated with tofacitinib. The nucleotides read TGTGCCATCCAGCCTTGGGGGACCGGGGAGCTGTTTTTT. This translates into CAIQPWGTGELFF.